The text below deals with one TCR beta chain. A read error may account for a junction end that differs from germline. This entry comes from a study of blood T cell repertoires in COVID-19. In the study overall: Samples came from the United States, Italy and Spain, spanning acute and convalescent COVID-19.

Assignment of participants to cohorts was predicated upon participant-reported clinical history. From germline, CDR1 is KGHDR and CDR2 SFDVKD. This CDR3 is 13 amino acids long. Libraries were prepared by immunoSEQ multiplex PCR; TCRdb keeps only in-frame clonotypes and omits some of them. The data contain 250,000 or so clones, about 90% of them singletons. Sequenced input: PBMCs or T cells enriched from blood (not recorded which). The V call is TRBV24-1, the J call TRBJ2-1; D is perhaps TRBD1 (6 bases). This clonotype was obtained from a man aged 50 to 59 who had been exposed to COVID-19. The CDR3 spells CATKGARDKEQFF. CDR3 nucleotide sequence: TGTGCCACCAAGGGAGCCCGGGACAAGGAGCAGTTCTTC.